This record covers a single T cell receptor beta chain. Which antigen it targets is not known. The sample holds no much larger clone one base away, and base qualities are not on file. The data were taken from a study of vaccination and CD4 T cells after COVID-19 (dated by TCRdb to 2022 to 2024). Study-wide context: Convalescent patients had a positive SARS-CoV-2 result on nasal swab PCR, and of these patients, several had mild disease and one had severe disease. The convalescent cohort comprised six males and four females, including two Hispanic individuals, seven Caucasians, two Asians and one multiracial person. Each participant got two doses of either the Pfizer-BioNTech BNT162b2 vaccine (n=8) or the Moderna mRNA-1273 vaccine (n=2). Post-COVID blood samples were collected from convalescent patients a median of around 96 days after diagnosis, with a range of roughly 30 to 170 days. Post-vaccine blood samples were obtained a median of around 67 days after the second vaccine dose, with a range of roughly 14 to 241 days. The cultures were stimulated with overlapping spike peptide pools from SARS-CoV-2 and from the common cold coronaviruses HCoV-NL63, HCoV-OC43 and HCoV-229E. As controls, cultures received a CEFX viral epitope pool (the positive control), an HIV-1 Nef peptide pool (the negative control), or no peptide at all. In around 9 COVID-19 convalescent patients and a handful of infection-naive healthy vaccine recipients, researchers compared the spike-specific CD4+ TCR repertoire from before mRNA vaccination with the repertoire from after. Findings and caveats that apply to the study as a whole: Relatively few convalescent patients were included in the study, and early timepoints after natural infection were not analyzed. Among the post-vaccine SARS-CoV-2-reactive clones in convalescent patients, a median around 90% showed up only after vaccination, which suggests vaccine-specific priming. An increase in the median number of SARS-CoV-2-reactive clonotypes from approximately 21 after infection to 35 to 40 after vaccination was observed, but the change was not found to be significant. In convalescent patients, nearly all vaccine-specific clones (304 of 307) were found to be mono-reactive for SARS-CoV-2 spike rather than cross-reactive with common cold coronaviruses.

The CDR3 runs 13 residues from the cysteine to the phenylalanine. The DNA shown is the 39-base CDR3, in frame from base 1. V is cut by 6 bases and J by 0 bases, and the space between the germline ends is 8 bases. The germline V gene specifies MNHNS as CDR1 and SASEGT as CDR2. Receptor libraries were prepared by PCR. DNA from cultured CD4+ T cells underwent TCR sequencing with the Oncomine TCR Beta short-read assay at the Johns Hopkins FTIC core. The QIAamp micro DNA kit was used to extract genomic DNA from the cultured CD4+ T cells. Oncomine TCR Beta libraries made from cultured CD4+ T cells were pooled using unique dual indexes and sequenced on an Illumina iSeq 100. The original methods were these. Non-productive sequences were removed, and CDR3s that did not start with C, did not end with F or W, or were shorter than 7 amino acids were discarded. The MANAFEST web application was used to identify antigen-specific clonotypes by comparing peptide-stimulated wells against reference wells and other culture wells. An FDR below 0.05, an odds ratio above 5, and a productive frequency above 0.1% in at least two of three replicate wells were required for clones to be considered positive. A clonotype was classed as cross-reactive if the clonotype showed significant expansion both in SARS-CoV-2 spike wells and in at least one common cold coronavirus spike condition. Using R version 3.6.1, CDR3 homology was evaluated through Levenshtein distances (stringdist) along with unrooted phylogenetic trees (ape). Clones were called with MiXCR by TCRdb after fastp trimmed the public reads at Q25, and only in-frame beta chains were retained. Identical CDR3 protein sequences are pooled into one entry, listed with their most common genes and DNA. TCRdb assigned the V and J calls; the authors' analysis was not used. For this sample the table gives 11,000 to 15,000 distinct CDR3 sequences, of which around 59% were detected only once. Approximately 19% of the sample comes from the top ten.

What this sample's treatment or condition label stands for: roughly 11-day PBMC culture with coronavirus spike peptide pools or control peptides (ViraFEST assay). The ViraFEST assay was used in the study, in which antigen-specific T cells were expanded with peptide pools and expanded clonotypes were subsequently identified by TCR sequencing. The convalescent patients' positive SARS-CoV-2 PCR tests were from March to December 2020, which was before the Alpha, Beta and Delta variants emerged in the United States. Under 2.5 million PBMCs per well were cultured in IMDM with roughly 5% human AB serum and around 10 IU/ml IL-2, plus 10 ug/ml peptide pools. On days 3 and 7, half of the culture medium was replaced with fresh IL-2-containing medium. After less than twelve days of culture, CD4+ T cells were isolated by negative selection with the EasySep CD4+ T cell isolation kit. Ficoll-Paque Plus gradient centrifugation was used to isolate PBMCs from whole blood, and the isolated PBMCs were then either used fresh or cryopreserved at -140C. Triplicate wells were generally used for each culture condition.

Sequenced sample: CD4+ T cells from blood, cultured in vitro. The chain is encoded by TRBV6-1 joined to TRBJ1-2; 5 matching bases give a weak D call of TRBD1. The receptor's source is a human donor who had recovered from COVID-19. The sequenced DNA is TGTGCCAGCAGCAGACAGCCTAACTATGGCTACACCTTC. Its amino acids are CASSRQPNYGYTF.